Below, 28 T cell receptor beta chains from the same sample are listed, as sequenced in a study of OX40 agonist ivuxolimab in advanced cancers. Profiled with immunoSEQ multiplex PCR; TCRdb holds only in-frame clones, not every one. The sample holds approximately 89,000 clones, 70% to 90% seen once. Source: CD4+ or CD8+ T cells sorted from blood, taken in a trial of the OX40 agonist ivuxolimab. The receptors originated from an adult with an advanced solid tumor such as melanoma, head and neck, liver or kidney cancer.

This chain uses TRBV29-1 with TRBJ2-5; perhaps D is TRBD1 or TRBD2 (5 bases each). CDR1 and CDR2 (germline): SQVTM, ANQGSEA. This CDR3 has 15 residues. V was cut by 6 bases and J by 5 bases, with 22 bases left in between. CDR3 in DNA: TGCAGCGTGGGGGAGCGGACCCGGCCTTGGGAGACCCAGTACTTC. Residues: CSVGERTRPWETQYF.

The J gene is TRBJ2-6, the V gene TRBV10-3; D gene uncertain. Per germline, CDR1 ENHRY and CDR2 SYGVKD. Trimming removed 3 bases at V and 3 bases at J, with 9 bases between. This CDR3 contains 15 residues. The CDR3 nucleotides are TGTGCCATCAGTGACCAAGGGTTTGGGGCCAACGTCCTGACTTTC. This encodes CAISDQGFGANVLTF.

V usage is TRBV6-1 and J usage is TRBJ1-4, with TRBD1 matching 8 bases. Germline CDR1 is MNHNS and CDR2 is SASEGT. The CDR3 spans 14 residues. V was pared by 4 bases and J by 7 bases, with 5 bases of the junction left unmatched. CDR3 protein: CASSVGQGGEKLFF. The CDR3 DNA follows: TGTGCCAGCAGTGTAGGACAGGGCGGTGAAAAACTGTTTTTT.

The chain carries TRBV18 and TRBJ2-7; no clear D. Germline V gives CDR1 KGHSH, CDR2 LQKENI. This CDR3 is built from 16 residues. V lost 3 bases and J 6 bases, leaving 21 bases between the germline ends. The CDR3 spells CASSPPLGLLGGEQYF. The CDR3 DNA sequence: TGTGCCAGCTCACCTCCGCTAGGGCTCTTGGGCGGCGAGCAGTACTTC.

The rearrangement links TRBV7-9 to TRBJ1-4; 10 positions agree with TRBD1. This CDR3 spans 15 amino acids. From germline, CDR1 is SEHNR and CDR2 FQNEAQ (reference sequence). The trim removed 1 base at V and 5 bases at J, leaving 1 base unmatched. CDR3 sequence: CASSLGDRGNEKLFF. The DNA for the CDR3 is TGTGCCAGCAGCTTAGGGGACAGGGGAAATGAAAAACTGTTTTTT.

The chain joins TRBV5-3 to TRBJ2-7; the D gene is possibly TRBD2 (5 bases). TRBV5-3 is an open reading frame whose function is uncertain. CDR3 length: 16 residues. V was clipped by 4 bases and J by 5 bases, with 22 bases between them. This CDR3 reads CARSPDPGIVIHEQYF. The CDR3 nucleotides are TGTGCCAGAAGCCCCGATCCCGGGATTGTAATCCACGAGCAGTACTTC.

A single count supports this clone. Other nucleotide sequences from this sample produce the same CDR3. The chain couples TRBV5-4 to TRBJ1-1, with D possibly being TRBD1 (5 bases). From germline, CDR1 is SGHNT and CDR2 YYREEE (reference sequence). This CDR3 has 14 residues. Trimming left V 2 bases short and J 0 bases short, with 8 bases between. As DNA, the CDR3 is TGTGCCAGCAGCTTACGACAGCTGAACACTGAAGCTTTCTTT. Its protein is CASSLRQLNTEAFF.

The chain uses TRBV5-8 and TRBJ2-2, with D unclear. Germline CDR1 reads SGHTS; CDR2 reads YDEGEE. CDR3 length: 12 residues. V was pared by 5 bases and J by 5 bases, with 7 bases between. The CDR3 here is CASRFRTGELFF. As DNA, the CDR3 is TGTGCCAGCAGATTCAGAACCGGGGAGCTGTTTTTT. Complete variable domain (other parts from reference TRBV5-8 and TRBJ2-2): EAGVTQSPTHLIKTRGQQATLRCSPISGHTSVYWYQQALGLGLQFLLWYDEGEERNRGNFPPRFSGRQFPNYSSELNVNALELEDSALYLCASRFRTGELFFGEGSRLTVL.

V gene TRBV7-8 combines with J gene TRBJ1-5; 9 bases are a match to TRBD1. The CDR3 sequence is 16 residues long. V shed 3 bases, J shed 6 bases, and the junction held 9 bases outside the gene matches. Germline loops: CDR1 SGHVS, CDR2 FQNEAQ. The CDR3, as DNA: TGTGCCAGCAGCTTGGAGTTACCGGGACAGGGTCAGCCCCAGCATTTT. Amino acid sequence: CASSLELPGQGQPQHF. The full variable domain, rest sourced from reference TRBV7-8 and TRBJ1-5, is GAGVSQSPRYKVAKRGQDVALRCDPISGHVSLFWYQQALGQGPEFLTYFQNEAQLDKSGLPSDRFFAERPEGSVSTLKIQRTQQEDSAVYLCASSLELPGQGQPQHFGDGTRLSIL.

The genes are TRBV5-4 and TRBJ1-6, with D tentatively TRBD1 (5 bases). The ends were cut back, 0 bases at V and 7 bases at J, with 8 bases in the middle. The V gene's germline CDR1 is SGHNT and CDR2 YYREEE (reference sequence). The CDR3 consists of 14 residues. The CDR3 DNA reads TGTGCCAGCAGCTTGGACAGGAAGAATTCACCCCTCCACTTT. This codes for CASSLDRKNSPLHF.

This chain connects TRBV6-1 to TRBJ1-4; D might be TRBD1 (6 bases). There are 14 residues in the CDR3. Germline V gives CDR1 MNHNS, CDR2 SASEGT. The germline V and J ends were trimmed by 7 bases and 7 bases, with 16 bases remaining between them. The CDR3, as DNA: TGTGCCAGCATCGAAGGGGGGGCAGGTGAAAAACTGTTTTTT. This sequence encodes CASIEGGAGEKLFF.

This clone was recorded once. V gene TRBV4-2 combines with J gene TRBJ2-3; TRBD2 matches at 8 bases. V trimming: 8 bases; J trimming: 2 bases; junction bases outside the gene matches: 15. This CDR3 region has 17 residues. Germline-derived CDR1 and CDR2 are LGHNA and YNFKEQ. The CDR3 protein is CASSTTLRLAITDTQYF. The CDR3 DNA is TGTGCCAGCTCCACGACGCTCAGACTAGCGATCACAGATACGCAGTATTTT.

CDR3: CSVTSANEQFF. DNA for the CDR3: TGCAGCGTTACAAGTGCTAATGAGCAGTTCTTC. V and J are TRBV29-1 and TRBJ2-1; D is undetermined. Germline V CDR1 and CDR2: SQVTM, ANQGSEA. V was trimmed by 5 bases and J by 7 bases, leaving 9 bases between them. There are 11 residues in the CDR3.

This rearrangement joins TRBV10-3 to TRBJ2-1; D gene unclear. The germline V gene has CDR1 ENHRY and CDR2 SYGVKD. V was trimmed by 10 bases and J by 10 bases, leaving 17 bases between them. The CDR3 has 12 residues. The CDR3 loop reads CATRPSLVEQFF. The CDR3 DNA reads TGTGCCACCCGGCCCAGCCTTGTGGAGCAGTTCTTC.

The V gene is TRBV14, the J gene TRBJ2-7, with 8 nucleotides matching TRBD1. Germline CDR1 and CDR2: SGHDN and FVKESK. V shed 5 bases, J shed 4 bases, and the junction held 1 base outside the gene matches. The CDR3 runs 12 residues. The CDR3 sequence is CASSGQGYEQYF. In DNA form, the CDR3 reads TGTGCCAGCAGCGGACAGGGTTACGAGCAGTACTTC.

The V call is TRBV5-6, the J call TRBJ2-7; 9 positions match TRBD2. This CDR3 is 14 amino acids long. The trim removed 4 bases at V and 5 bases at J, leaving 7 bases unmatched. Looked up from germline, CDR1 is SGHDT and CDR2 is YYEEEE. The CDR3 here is CASSVAGAKNEQYF. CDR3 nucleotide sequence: TGTGCCAGCAGCGTAGCGGGAGCTAAGAACGAGCAGTACTTC.

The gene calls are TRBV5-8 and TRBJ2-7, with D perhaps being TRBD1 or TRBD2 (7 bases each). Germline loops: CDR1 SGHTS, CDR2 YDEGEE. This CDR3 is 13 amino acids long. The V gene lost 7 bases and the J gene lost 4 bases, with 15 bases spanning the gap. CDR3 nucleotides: TGTGCCAGCCGGGGAGGGGGCACGTACGAGCAGTACTTC. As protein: CASRGGGTYEQYF.

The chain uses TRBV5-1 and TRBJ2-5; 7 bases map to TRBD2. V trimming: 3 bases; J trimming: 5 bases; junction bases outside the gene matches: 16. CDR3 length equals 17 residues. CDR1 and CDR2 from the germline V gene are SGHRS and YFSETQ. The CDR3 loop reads CASSSVGRASGEETQYF. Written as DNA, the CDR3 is TGCGCCAGCAGCTCGGTAGGGAGGGCTAGCGGTGAGGAGACCCAGTACTTC. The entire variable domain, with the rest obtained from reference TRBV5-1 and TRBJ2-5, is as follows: KAGVTQTPRYLIKTRGQQVTLSCSPISGHRSVSWYQQTPGQGLQFLFEYFSETQRNKGNFPGRFSGRQFSNSRSEMNVSTLELGDSALYLCASSSVGRASGEETQYFGPGTRLLVL.

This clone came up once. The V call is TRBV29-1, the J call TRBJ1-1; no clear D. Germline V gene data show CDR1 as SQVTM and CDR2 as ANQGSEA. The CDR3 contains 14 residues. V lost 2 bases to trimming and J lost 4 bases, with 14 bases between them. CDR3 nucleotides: TGCAGCGTTGAACCGGACGGAAAGGGCACTGAAGCTTTCTTT. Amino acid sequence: CSVEPDGKGTEAFF.

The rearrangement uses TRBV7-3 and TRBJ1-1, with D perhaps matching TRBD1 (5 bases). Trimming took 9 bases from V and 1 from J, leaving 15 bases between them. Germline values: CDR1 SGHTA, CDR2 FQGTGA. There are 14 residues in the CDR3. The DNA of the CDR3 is TGTGCCAGTAAGCCCGGGCAGGGGAACACTGAAGCTTTCTTT. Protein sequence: CASKPGQGNTEAFF.

CDR3 loop: CASSFRLGVMEQYF. For the CDR3, the DNA is TGTGCCAGCAGTTTTCGTTTGGGAGTGATGGAGCAGTACTTC. The chain combines TRBV28 with TRBJ2-7; weak D call: TRBD2 (5 bases). Between the trimmed V and J ends, which lost 3 bases and 7 bases, there was a span of 16 bases. The V gene's germline CDR1 is MDHEN and CDR2 SYDVKM. The CDR3 extends over 14 amino acids.

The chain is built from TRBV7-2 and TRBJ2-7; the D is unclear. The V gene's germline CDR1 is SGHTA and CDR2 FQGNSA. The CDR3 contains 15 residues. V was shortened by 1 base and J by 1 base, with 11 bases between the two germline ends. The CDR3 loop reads CASSLVMDRSYEQYF. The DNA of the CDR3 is TGTGCCAGCAGCTTAGTAATGGATCGTTCCTACGAGCAGTACTTC.

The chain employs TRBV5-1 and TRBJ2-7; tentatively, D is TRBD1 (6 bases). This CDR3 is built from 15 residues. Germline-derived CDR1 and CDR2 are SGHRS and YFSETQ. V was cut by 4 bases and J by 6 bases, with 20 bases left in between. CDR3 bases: TGCGCCAGCAGCCCCCGGGGACAAGGGAGTTCCGAGCAGTACTTC. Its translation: CASSPRGQGSSEQYF.

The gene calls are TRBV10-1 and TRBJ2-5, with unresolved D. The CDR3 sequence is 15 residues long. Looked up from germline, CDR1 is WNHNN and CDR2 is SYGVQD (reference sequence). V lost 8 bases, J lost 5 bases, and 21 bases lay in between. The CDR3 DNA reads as TGCGCCAGCCTTCTCTCCCGCCCAAGAAAGGAGACCCAGTACTTC. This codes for CASLLSRPRKETQYF.

The CDR3 loop is CASSDTGEETQYF. The CDR3 DNA is TGTGCCAGTTCGGATACAGGGGAAGAGACCCAGTACTTC. This chain uses TRBV19 with TRBJ2-5; TRBD1 matches 7 bases. Trimming removed 8 bases from V and 3 bases from J; junction bases left unmatched: 6. Germline V gene sequence: CDR1 LNHDA, CDR2 SQIVND (reference sequence). The CDR3 spans 13 residues. The variable domain in full, completed from reference TRBV19 and TRBJ2-5, reads DGGITQSPKYLFRKEGQNVTLSCEQNLNHDAMYWYRQDPGQGLRLIYYSQIVNDFQKGDIAEGYSVSREKKESFPLTVTSAQKNPTAFYLCASSDTGEETQYFGPGTRLLVL.

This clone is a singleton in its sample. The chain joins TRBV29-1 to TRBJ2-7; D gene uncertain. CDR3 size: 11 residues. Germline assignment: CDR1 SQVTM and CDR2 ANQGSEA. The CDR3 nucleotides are TGCAGTGCCGTCTCCTCCTACGAGCAGTACTTC. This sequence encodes CSAVSSYEQYF.

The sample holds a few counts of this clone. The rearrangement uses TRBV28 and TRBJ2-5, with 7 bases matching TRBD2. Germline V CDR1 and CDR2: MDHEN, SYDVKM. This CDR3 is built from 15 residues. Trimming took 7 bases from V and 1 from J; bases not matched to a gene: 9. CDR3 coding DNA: TGTGCCAGCACCCCCGTCGGGAGGATCCAAGAGACCCAGTACTTC. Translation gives CASTPVGRIQETQYF.

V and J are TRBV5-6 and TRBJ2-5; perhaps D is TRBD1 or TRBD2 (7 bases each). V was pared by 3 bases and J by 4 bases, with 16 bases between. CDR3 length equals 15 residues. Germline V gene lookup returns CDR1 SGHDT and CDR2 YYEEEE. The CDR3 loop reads CASSWVTGRAETQYF. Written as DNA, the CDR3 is TGTGCCAGCAGCTGGGTGACAGGGAGGGCAGAGACCCAGTACTTC.